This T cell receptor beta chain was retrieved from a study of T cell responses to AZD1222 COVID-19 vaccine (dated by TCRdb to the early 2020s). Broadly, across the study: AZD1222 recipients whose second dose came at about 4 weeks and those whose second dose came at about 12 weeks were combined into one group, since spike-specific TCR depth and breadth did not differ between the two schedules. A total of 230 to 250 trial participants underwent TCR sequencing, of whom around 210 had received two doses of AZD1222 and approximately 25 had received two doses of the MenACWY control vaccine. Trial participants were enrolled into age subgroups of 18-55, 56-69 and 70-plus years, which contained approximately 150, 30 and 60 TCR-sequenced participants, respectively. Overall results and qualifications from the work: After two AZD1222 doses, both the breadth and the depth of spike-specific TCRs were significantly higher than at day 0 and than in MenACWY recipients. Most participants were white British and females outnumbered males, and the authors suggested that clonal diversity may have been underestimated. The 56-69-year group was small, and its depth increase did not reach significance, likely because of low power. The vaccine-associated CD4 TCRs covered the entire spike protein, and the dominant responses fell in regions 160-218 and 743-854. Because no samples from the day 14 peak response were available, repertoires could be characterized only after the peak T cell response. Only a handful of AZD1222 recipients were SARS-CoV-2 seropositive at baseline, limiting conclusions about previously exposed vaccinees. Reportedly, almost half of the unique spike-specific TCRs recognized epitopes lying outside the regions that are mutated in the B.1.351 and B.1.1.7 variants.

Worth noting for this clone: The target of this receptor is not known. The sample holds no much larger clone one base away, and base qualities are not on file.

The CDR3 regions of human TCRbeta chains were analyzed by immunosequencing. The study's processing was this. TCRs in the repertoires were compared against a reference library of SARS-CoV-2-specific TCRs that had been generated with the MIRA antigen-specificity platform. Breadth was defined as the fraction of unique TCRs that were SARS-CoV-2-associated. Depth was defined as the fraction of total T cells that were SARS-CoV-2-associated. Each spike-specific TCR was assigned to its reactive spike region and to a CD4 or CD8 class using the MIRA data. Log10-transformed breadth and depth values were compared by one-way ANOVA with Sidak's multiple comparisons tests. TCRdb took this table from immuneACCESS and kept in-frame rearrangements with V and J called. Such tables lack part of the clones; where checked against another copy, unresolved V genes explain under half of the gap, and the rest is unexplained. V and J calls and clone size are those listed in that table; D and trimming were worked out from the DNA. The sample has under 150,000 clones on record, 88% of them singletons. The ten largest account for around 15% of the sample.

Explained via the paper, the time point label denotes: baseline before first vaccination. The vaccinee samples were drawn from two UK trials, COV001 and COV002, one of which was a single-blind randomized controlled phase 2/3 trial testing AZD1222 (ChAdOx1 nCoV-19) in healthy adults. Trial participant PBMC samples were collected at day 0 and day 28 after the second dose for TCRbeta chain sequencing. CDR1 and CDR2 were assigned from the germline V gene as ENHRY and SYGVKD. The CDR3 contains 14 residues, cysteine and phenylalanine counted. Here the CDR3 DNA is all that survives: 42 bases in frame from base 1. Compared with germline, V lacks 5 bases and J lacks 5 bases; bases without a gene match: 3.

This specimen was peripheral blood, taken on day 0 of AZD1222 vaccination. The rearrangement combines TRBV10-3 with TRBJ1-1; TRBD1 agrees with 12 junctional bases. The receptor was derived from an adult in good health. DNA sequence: TGTGCCATCAGTCCGGGACAGGGGGCTACTGAAGCTTTCTTT. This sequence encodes CAISPGQGATEAFF.